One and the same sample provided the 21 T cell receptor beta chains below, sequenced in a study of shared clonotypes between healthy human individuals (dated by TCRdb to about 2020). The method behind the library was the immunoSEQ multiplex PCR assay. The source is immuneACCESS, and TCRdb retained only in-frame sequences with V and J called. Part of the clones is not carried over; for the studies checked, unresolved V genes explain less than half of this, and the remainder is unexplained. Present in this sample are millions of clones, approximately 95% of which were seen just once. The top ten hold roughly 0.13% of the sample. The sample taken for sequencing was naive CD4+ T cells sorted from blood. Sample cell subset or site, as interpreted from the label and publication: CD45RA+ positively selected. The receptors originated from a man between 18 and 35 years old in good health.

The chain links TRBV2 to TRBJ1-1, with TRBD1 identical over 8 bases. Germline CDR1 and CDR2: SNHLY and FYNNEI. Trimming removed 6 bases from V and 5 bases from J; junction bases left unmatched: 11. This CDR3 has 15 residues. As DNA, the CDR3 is TGTGCCAGCAGAACTTCTTCAGGGGGCTCGACTGAAGCTTTCTTT. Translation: CASRTSSGGSTEAFF.

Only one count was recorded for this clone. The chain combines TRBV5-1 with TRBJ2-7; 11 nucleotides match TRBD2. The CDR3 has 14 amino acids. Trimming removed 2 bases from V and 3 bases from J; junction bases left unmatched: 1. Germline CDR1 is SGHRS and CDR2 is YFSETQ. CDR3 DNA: TGCGCCAGCAGCTTTAGCGGGGGGGACTACGAGCAGTACTTC. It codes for CASSFSGGDYEQYF.

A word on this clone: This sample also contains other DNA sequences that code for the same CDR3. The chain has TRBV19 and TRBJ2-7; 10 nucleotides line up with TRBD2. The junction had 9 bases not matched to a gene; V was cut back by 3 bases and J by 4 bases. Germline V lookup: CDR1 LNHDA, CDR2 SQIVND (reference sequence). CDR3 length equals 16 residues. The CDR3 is CASSIGASGSFYEQYF. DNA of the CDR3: TGTGCCAGTAGTATCGGGGCTAGCGGGAGTTTTTACGAGCAGTACTTC.

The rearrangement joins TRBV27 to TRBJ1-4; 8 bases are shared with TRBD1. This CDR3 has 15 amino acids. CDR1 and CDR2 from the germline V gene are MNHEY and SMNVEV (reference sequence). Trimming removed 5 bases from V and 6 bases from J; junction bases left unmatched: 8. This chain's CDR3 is CASSPWTGRDEKLFF. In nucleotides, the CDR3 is TGTGCCAGCAGTCCCTGGACAGGGCGGGATGAAAAACTGTTTTTT.

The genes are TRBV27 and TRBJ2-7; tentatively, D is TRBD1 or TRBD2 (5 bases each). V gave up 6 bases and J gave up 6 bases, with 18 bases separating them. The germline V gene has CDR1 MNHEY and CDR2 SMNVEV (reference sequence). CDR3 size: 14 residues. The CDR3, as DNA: TGTGCCAGCAGACCGGGACCGGCAGCTTCCGAGCAGTACTTC. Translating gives CASRPGPAASEQYF.

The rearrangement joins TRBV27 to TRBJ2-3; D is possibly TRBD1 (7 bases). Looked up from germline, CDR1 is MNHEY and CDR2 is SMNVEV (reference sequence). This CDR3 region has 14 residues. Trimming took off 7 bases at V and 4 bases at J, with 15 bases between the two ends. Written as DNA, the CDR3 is TGTGCCAGCATTATATCCAGGGGGGCAGATACGCAGTATTTT. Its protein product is CASIISRGADTQYF.

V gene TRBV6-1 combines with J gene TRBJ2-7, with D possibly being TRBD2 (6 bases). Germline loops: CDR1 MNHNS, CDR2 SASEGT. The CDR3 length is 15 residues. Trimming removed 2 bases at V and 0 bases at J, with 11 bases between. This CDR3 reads CASSENPSVSYEQYF. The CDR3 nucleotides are TGTGCCAGCAGTGAAAACCCTAGCGTCTCCTACGAGCAGTACTTC.

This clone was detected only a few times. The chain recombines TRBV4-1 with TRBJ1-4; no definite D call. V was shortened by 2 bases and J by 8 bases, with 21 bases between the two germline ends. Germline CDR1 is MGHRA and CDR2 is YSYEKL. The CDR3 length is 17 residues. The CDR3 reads CASSQIQAQDAAEKLFF. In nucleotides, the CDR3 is TGCGCCAGCAGCCAAATCCAGGCGCAGGACGCGGCGGAAAAACTGTTTTTT.

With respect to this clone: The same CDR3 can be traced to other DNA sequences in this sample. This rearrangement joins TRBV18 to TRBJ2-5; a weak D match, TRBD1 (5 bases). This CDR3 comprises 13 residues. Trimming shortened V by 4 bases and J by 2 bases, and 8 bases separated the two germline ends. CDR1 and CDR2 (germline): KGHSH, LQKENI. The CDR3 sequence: CASSQGRQETQYF. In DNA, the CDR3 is TGTGCCAGCTCACAGGGGCGGCAAGAGACCCAGTACTTC.

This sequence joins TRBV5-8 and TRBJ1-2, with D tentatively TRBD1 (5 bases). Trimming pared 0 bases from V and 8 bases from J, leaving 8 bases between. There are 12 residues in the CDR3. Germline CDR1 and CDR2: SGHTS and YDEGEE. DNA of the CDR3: TGTGCCAGCAGCTTGGTACAGGAAGGCTACACCTTC. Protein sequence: CASSLVQEGYTF.

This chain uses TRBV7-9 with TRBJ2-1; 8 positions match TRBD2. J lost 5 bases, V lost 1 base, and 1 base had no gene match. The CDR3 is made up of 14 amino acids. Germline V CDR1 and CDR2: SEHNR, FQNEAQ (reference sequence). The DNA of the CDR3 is TGTGCCAGCAGCTTAGAACTAGCGGACAATGAGCAGTTCTTC. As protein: CASSLELADNEQFF.

The CDR3 here is CASSIAANLLVDIQYF. CDR3 nucleotide sequence: TGTGCCAGTAGTATTGCGGCTAACCTTCTCGTGGACATTCAGTACTTC. The chain uses TRBV19 and TRBJ2-4; D is unclear. Germline CDR1 is LNHDA and CDR2 is SQIVND (reference sequence). CDR3 length: 16 residues. The V and J ends lost 3 bases and 8 bases respectively, with 20 bases between them.

CDR3 coding DNA: TGTGCCACCAGCAGCAGTAACCAAGAGACCCAGTACTTC. It codes for CATSSSNQETQYF. The J gene is TRBJ2-5, the V gene TRBV15; D gene unclear. Per the germline V gene, CDR1 is LNHNV and CDR2 is YYDKDF (reference sequence). The CDR3 spans 13 residues. V gave up 3 bases and J gave up 0 bases, with 5 bases separating them.

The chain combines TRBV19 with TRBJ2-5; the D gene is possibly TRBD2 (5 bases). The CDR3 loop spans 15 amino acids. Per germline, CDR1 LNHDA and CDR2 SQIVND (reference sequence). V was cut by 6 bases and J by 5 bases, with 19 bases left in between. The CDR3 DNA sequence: TGTGCCAGTAGCTCCCCCCGCGGGTATGGGGAGACCCAGTACTTC. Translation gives CASSSPRGYGETQYF. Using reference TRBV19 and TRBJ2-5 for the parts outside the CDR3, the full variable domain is DGGITQSPKYLFRKEGQNVTLSCEQNLNHDAMYWYRQDPGQGLRLIYYSQIVNDFQKGDIAEGYSVSREKKESFPLTVTSAQKNPTAFYLCASSSPRGYGETQYFGPGTRLLVL.

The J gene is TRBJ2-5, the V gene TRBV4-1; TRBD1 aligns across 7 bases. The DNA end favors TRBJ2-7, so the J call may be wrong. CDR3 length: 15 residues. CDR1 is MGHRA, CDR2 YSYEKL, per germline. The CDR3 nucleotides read TGCGCCAGCAGCCAAACGGGACAGAGTACCTACGAGCAGTACTTC. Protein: CASSQTGQSTYEQYF.

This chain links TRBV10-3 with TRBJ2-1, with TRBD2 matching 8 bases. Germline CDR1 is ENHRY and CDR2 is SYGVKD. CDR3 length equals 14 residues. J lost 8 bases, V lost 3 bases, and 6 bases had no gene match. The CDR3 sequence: CAISDRGLADEQFF. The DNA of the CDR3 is TGTGCCATCAGTGACCGAGGACTAGCCGATGAGCAGTTCTTC.

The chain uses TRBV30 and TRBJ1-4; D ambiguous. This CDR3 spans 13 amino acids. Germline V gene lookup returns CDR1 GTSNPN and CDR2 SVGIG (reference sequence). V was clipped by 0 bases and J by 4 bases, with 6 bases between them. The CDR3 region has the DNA TGTGCCTGGAGTGTACTATTTAATGAAAAACTGTTTTTT. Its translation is CAWSVLFNEKLFF.

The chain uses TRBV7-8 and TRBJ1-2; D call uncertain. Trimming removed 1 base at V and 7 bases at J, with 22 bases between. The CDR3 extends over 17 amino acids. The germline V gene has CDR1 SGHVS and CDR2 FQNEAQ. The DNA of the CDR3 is TGTGCCAGCAGCTTAGTGTTCATAGGGCCTTTATATACTGGCTACACCTTC. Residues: CASSLVFIGPLYTGYTF.

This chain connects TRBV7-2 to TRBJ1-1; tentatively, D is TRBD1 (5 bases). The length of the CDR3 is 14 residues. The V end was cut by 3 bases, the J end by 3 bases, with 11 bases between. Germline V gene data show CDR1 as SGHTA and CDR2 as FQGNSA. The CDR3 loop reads CASSFEWGYTEAFF. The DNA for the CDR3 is TGTGCCAGCAGCTTCGAGTGGGGGTACACTGAAGCTTTCTTT.

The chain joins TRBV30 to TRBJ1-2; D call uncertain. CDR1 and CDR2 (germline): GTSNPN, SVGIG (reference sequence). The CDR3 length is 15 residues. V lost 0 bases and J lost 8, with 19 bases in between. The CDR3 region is CAWSVHTKTGGGYTF. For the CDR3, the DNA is TGTGCCTGGAGTGTACACACGAAGACGGGTGGGGGCTACACCTTC.

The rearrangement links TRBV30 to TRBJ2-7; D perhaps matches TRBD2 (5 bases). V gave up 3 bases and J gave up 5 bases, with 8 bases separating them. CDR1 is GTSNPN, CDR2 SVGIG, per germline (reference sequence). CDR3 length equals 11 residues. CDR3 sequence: CAWRQADEQYF. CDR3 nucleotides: TGTGCCTGGAGGCAAGCGGACGAGCAGTACTTC. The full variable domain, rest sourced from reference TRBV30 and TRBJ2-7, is SQTIHQWPATLVQPVGSPLSLECTVEGTSNPNLYWYRQAAGRGLQLLFYSVGIGQISSEVPQNLSASRPQDRQFILSSKKLLLSDSGFYLCAWRQADEQYFGPGTRLTVT.